This T cell receptor beta chain was sequenced for a study of graft-versus-host responses after intestinal transplantation. Study-wide context: All recipients were transplanted with multivisceral, liver-intestinal, or isolated intestinal grafts. Every recipient had anti-thymocyte globulin induction and two to three years of tacrolimus plus steroids. Study conclusions and caveats: Recipient marrow showed GvH clones, some seen first in ileum or blood.

In regard to this clone: Its antigen is not identified.

The CDR3 is 14 amino acids. CDR1 is MDHEN, CDR2 SYDVKM, per germline. The V end lost 5 bases, the J end lost 3 bases, and 11 bases lay between the germline ends. Data came from immunoSEQ multiplex PCR; TCRdb stores just in-frame clones and leaves some out. Among some 81,000 clones listed, roughly 89% were seen once. The J gene is TRBJ1-5, the V gene TRBV28; D possibly corresponds to TRBD1 (5 bases). The input for sequencing was unstimulated CD4+ T cells sorted from spleen or lymph node cells, taken before intestinal transplant. This TCR was sampled from a human donor who received an intestinal transplant. CDR3 sequence (DNA): TGTGCCAGCAGTCCACAGGTCTTCAATCAGCCCCAGCATTTT. It encodes CASSPQVFNQPQHF.